This T cell receptor beta chain is from a study of early T cells in non-severe SARS-CoV-2 infection. Whole-study context: The chains were unpaired, and the sequenced material was bulk RNA from unsorted whole blood. Study-level findings and limits: Missing private and CD4 specificities, VDJdb matching favored anti-spike CD8 responses.

From germline, CDR1 is SGHRS and CDR2 YFSETQ. The CDR3 is 14 amino acids. J lost 4 bases, V lost 4 bases, and 4 bases had no gene match. The sample holds many counts of this clonotype. Its matching antigen is unknown. TCRdb used MiXCR to reprocess the 5' RACE reads, holding one entry per CDR3 protein. The profile shows about 48,000 distinct CDR3 sequences, 6.2% of them singletons. The V gene is TRBV5-1, the J gene TRBJ2-3; 9 bases align to TRBD1. This TCR was recovered from an adult who was a healthcare worker with PCR-confirmed SARS-CoV-2 infection or an uninfected control (not recorded which). The source was whole blood, collected at baseline. Here the CDR3 DNA reads TGCGCCAGCAGCCCTGACAGGGGGGCAGATACGCAGTATTTT. Protein product: CASSPDRGADTQYF.